Here is one TCR beta chain with its context. Germline V gene lookup returns CDR1 SEHNR and CDR2 FQNEAQ (reference sequence). The trim removed 4 bases at V and 9 bases at J, leaving 6 bases unmatched. The CDR3 is 14 amino acids. The data were obtained in a study of T cell changes during pregnancy in multiple sclerosis. Sequencing used immunoSEQ multiplex PCR; TCRdb keeps in-frame clones, though not all of them. The sample gives about 40,000 clones, 80% to 95% of which show up once; more than 5% is in the top ten. This chain uses TRBV7-9 with TRBJ2-1, with 10 bases that match TRBD1. The sequence was obtained from a female donor with multiple sclerosis, enrolled in a pregnancy study. This material consisted of CD8+ T cells from peripheral blood mononuclear cells, taken in the third trimester of pregnancy. CDR3 coding DNA: TGTGCCAGCAGCTCAACGACAGGGGGCCTTGAGCAGTTCTTC. Its translation: CASSSTTGGLEQFF. The whole variable domain, remainder taken from reference TRBV7-9 and TRBJ2-1, is DTGVSQNPRHKITKRGQNVTFRCDPISEHNRLYWYRQTLGQGPEFLTYFQNEAQLEKSRLLSDRFSAERPKGSFSTLEIQRTEQGDSAMYLCASSSTTGGLEQFFGPGTRLTVL.